These 21 T cell receptor beta chains share one sample of origin, sequenced in a study of shared clonotypes between healthy human individuals. The naive CD8 population came from CD45RO-negative cells selected for CCR7, without terminally differentiated effector memory CD45RA+ cells. Assay: immunoSEQ multiplex PCR; the TCRdb copy retains only in-frame clones and omits some. This table has 800,000 to 950,000 clones, around 96% appearing once. Sequencing used naive CD8+ T cells sorted from blood. Source of these receptors: a man aged 25-45 years in good health.

This chain links TRBV15 with TRBJ2-2; D not certain. Germline V gene sequence: CDR1 LNHNV, CDR2 YYDKDF (reference sequence). V lost 0 bases and J lost 7, with 3 bases in between. This CDR3 region has 12 residues. CDR3 amino acids: CATSREGGELFF. The CDR3 bases are TGTGCCACCAGCAGAGAGGGCGGGGAGCTGTTTTTT.

The V and J genes are TRBV7-9 and TRBJ2-7; D not resolved. With 3 bases removed from V and 5 bases from J, the gap between germline ends came to 8 bases. The length of the CDR3 is 12 residues. CDR1 and CDR2 (germline): SEHNR, FQNEAQ (reference sequence). CDR3 bases: TGTGCCAGCAGCTTTCGCCTCAACGAGCAGTACTTC. This encodes CASSFRLNEQYF.

This chain joins TRBV29-1 and TRBJ2-1, with a possible D match to TRBD2 (6 bases). The germline V gene encodes CDR1 SQVTM and CDR2 ANQGSEA. This CDR3 is built from 14 residues. V was clipped by 5 bases and J by 0 bases, with 11 bases between them. The CDR3 sequence is CSVQEGSSYNEQFF. As DNA, the CDR3 is TGCAGCGTTCAGGAGGGGAGCTCCTACAATGAGCAGTTCTTC.

About this clone itself: Other DNA variants within this sample encode the same CDR3. The rearrangement links TRBV9 to TRBJ1-2; D gene uncertain. The CDR3 extends over 11 amino acids. Trimming pared 3 bases from V and 5 bases from J, leaving 5 bases between. Germline V CDR1 and CDR2: SGDLS, YYNGEE. The CDR3 bases are TGTGCCAGCAGCGGACCTTATGGCTACACCTTC. Residues: CASSGPYGYTF.

The V gene is TRBV2, the J gene TRBJ2-7; D may correspond to TRBD1 or TRBD2 (5 bases each). Germline CDR1 SNHLY, CDR2 FYNNEI. The CDR3 covers 13 residues. The V end was cut by 6 bases, the J end by 7 bases, with 16 bases between. CDR3 sequence: CASRDGTVGEQYF. CDR3 in DNA: TGTGCCAGCAGGGACGGGACGGTTGGTGAGCAGTACTTC. Combining the CDR3 with reference TRBV2 and TRBJ2-7 gives the whole variable domain EPEVTQTPSHQVTQMGQEVILRCVPISNHLYFYWYRQILGQKVEFLVSFYNNEISEKSEIFDDQFSVERPDGSNFTLKIRSTKLEDSAMYFCASRDGTVGEQYFGPGTRLTVT.

The rearrangement uses TRBV21-1 and TRBJ2-7; TRBD1, as called in the table, went unchecked against the DNA. TRBV21-1 has pseudogene status. The CDR3 is 15 amino acids. CDR3 region: CASSKEPGLGYEQYF. The DNA of the CDR3 is TGTGCCAGCAGCAAAGAGCCAGGGCTAGGCTACGAGCAGTACTTC.

This rearrangement joins TRBV7-9 to TRBJ2-1; TRBD2 matches at 9 bases. In germline, CDR1 is SEHNR, CDR2 FQNEAQ (reference sequence). The trim removed 5 bases at V and 8 bases at J, leaving 7 bases unmatched. The CDR3 has 14 residues. The CDR3, as DNA: TGTGCCAGCAGCGGGGGACTAGCACCCCATGAGCAGTTCTTC. Its protein product is CASSGGLAPHEQFF.

V and J are TRBV11-3 and TRBJ2-1; a possible D gene is TRBD1 (6 bases). This CDR3 comprises 17 residues. V gave up 4 bases and J gave up 7 bases, with 23 bases separating them. Germline loops: CDR1 SGHNT, CDR2 YENEEA. DNA for the CDR3: TGTGCCAGCAGCTCAGCTTCAGGGGTAGTAGGTAGGAATGAGCAGTTCTTC. Amino acid sequence: CASSSASGVVGRNEQFF.

This chain links TRBV6-1 with TRBJ2-3; maybe TRBD1 (5 bases). This CDR3 is built from 15 residues. Trimming shortened V by 3 bases and J by 2 bases, and 12 bases separated the two germline ends. Germline lookup yields CDR1 MNHNS and CDR2 SASEGT. CDR3 sequence reads: CASSEGLEYTDTQYF. The CDR3 DNA follows: TGTGCCAGCAGTGAGGGGCTAGAATACACAGATACGCAGTATTTT.

This chain uses TRBV2 with TRBJ2-5; D might be TRBD2 (7 bases). The length of the CDR3 is 15 residues. V was pared by 5 bases and J by 4 bases, with 17 bases between. Per the germline V gene, CDR1 is SNHLY and CDR2 is FYNNEI. CDR3 DNA sequence: TGTGCCAGCAGTAGGAGGGGAGGGGGTTTAGAGACCCAGTACTTC. Its translation is CASSRRGGGLETQYF.

The chain carries TRBV11-2 and TRBJ2-5; 8 nucleotides line up with TRBD1. Trimming removed 9 bases from V and 1 base from J; junction bases left unmatched: 4. The CDR3 is 13 residues long. Germline V gives CDR1 SGHAT, CDR2 FQNNGV. Here the CDR3 DNA reads TGTGCCAGGGACAGGGTCGCCCAAGAGACCCAGTACTTC. Translation gives CARDRVAQETQYF.

The chain joins TRBV4-3 to TRBJ2-3; D ambiguous. The V and J ends lost 1 base and 2 bases respectively, with 13 bases between them. CDR1 and CDR2 (germline): LGHNA, YSLEER. The CDR3 spans 16 residues. The DNA for the CDR3 is TGCGCCAGCAGCCAAGGTTCAGGCGACATCACAGATACGCAGTATTTT. As protein: CASSQGSGDITDTQYF.

The V and J genes are TRBV19 and TRBJ2-7; 9 bases line up with TRBD1. The germline V gene has CDR1 LNHDA and CDR2 SQIVND (reference sequence). CDR3 length equals 14 residues. After removal of 9 bases from V and 3 bases from J, the junction contained 9 bases not matched to a gene. The CDR3 here is CARMLGTGSYEQYF. The CDR3 coding sequence is TGTGCCAGAATGTTAGGGACAGGGAGCTACGAGCAGTACTTC.

The V and J genes are TRBV6-5 and TRBJ2-7, with 8 positions matching TRBD1. The CDR3 consists of 15 residues. Germline trimming cut 3 bases from V and 5 bases from J; bases unmatched to any gene: 9. Germline values: CDR1 MNHEY, CDR2 SVGAGI. The CDR3 DNA reads TGTGCCAGCAGTTATCCGAGACAGGGGAAGAACGAGCAGTACTTC. Translation gives CASSYPRQGKNEQYF.

This chain connects TRBV2 to TRBJ2-5; maybe TRBD2 (5 bases). The V end was cut by 1 base, the J end by 5 bases, with 14 bases between. The CDR3 spans 15 residues. Looked up from germline, CDR1 is SNHLY and CDR2 is FYNNEI. Here the CDR3 reads CASSEGSSDWETQYF. CDR3 in DNA: TGTGCCAGCAGTGAAGGGAGTAGCGATTGGGAGACCCAGTACTTC.

V gene TRBV18 combines with J gene TRBJ2-3; 9 bases match TRBD1. Losses at the gene ends were 8 bases for V and 3 bases for J; bases not matched to a gene: 12. Per germline, CDR1 KGHSH and CDR2 LQKENI. This CDR3 contains 16 residues. Here the CDR3 reads CASPPEAGQGTDTQYF. The CDR3 nucleotides read TGTGCCAGCCCCCCGGAGGCGGGACAGGGTACAGATACGCAGTATTTT.

V and J are TRBV2 and TRBJ2-7; 7 bases match TRBD2. CDR3 length equals 13 residues. V lost 3 bases to trimming and J lost 3 bases; unmatched junction nucleotides: 2. The germline V gene has CDR1 SNHLY and CDR2 FYNNEI. CDR3 in amino acids: CASSEVAGYEQYF. CDR3 bases: TGTGCCAGCAGTGAGGTAGCGGGCTACGAGCAGTACTTC.

This clone has just one count. The chain has TRBV5-1 and TRBJ2-7; D uncertain. Germline CDR1 and CDR2: SGHRS and YFSETQ. V shed 5 bases and J shed 4 bases, with 7 bases lying between them. The CDR3 spans 11 residues. The CDR3 nucleotides are TGCGCCAGCAGTAAGGGTTACGAGCAGTACTTC. As protein: CASSKGYEQYF.

The chain recombines TRBV9 with TRBJ1-1; D call uncertain. The CDR3 has 14 amino acids. The V gene lost 0 bases and the J gene lost 6 bases, with 12 bases spanning the gap. CDR1 SGDLS and CDR2 YYNGEE come from the germline V gene. CDR3 DNA: TGTGCCAGCAGCGTAGGCCCGTCGGTTTCTGAAGCTTTCTTT. It encodes CASSVGPSVSEAFF.

This chain connects TRBV9 to TRBJ1-5; 9 positions match TRBD1. J lost 3 bases, V lost 5 bases, and 9 bases had no gene match. The CDR3 runs to 16 residues. Germline lookup yields CDR1 SGDLS and CDR2 YYNGEE. The CDR3 DNA sequence: TGTGCCAGCAGTGAGACCGGGACAGGGCCCAATCAGCCCCAGCATTTT. Amino acids: CASSETGTGPNQPQHF. Supplemented by reference TRBV9 and TRBJ1-5, the full variable domain reads DSGVTQTPKHLITATGQRVTLRCSPRSGDLSVYWYQQSLDQGLQFLIQYYNGEERAKGNILERFSAQQFPDLHSELNLSSLELGDSALYFCASSETGTGPNQPQHFGDGTRLSIL.

This clone was counted once. The sample carries other DNA sequences with the same CDR3. The V gene is TRBV27, the J gene TRBJ2-7, with a weak D call TRBD2 (5 bases). CDR3 size: 12 residues. V lost 1 base to trimming and J lost 5 bases, with 6 bases between them. Germline V gives CDR1 MNHEY, CDR2 SMNVEV (reference sequence). In nucleotides, the CDR3 is TGTGCCAGCAGTTTATACGGGGACGAGCAGTACTTC. Protein: CASSLYGDEQYF.